What follows are 18 T cell receptor beta chains derived from one specimen sequenced in a study of T-cell reconstitution after alpha-beta-depleted transplantation in children. Preparation of the TCRbeta library used unique molecular identifiers. From the PCR reads, TCRdb called clonotypes with MiXCR, one entry per CDR3 protein. The table shows approximately 300,000 distinct CDR3 sequences, with 10% occurring only once. The material sequenced was PBMCs, taken before TCRalphabeta/CD19-depleted stem cell transplant. All receptors come from a boy less than two years old with acute myeloid leukemia, due to receive a stem cell transplant.

The table lists this clonotype with many counts. The chain has TRBV4-1 and TRBJ2-3, with 9 bases fitting TRBD2. This CDR3 is built from 14 residues. Germline-derived CDR1 and CDR2 are MGHRA and YSYEKL. Trimming cost V 3 bases and J 3 bases; bases outside gene matches: 1. The DNA for the CDR3 is TGCGCCAGCAGCCAGAGCGGGGGGACAGATACGCAGTATTTT. Its protein product is CASSQSGGTDTQYF.

With respect to this clonotype: Sequence at one end of the junction differs from germline and may be a read error. The chain combines TRBV9 with TRBJ1-1, with D possibly matching TRBD1 (5 bases). The CDR3 has 14 amino acids. CDR1 is SGDLS and CDR2 is YYNGEE in the germline V gene. CDR3 amino acids: CSSSVAAGSGTAFF. CDR3 sequence (DNA): TGTTCCAGCAGCGTAGCGGCGGGATCAGGGACGGCTTTCTTT.

The CDR3 nucleotides are TGTGCCAGCAGCACAGACAGGGGGGGGGCGTACCAAGAGACCCAGTACTTC. This encodes CASSTDRGGAYQETQYF. This sequence joins TRBV7-9 and TRBJ2-5; the match to TRBD1 covers 9 bases. This CDR3 contains 17 residues. Germline assignment: CDR1 SEHNR and CDR2 FQNEAQ (reference sequence). V lost 5 bases to trimming and J lost 0 bases; unmatched junction nucleotides: 10.

Ten or more counts support this clonotype. A read error may account for a junction end that differs from germline. This chain links TRBV14 with TRBJ2-1, with 8 bases matching TRBD1. Germline loops: CDR1 SGHDN, CDR2 FVKESK. The CDR3 has 16 amino acids. The CDR3 DNA is TGTGCCAGCAGCAAAGACAGGGGAGAGGGAAATGAGGAGCAGTTCTTC. It codes for CASSKDRGEGNEEQFF. The whole variable domain, remainder taken from reference TRBV14 and TRBJ2-1, is EAGVTQFPSHSVIEKGQTVTLRCDPISGHDNLYWYRRVMGKEIKFLLHFVKESKQDESGMPNNRFLAERTGGTYSTLKVQPAELEDSGVYFCASSKDRGEGNEEQFFGPGTRLTVL.

This clonotype occurred many times. The chain recombines TRBV11-3 with TRBJ2-7; TRBD2 matches at 15 bases. This CDR3 has 18 residues. V was pared by 5 bases and J by 3 bases, with 11 bases of the junction left unmatched. Germline assignment: CDR1 SGHNT and CDR2 YENEEA. The CDR3 DNA follows: TGTGCCAGCAGCGTAGGGACTAGCGGGAGGAGGTCTCTCTACGAGCAGTACTTC. Amino acids: CASSVGTSGRRSLYEQYF.

This clonotype was seen ten or more times. The chain carries TRBV27 and TRBJ2-5; D is undetermined. Looked up from germline, CDR1 is MNHEY and CDR2 is SMNVEV (reference sequence). Trimming took 3 bases from V and 1 from J, leaving 6 bases between them. The CDR3 has 13 residues. The CDR3 DNA reads as TGTGCCAGCAGTTTGGATTTCCAAGAGACCCAGTACTTC. Encoded protein: CASSLDFQETQYF.

The V call is TRBV30, the J call TRBJ2-7; TRBD1 matches at 12 bases. Germline trimming cut 5 bases from V and 5 bases from J; bases unmatched to any gene: 10. Germline CDR1 GTSNPN, CDR2 SVGIG (reference sequence). The CDR3 spans 15 residues. The CDR3 loop is CAWSTGTGGWDEQYF. CDR3 in DNA: TGTGCCTGGTCCACCGGGACAGGGGGCTGGGACGAGCAGTACTTC.

This clonotype was observed at least ten times. The chain employs TRBV3-1 and TRBJ2-5, with a weak D call TRBD2 (6 bases). Germline loops: CDR1 LGHDT, CDR2 YNNKEL (reference sequence). V shed 0 bases and J shed 0 bases, with 11 bases lying between them. The CDR3 has 16 amino acids. CDR3 DNA: TGTGCCAGCAGCCAAGATCCAGCGGGTAACCAAGAGACCCAGTACTTC. Its protein is CASSQDPAGNQETQYF.

The table lists this clonotype with many counts. The chain joins TRBV5-1 to TRBJ2-2; a weak D match, TRBD1 (5 bases). CDR3 length: 15 residues. CDR1 and CDR2 from the germline V gene are SGHRS and YFSETQ. Trimming left V 0 bases short and J 6 bases short, with 12 bases between. The CDR3 here is CASSLDGQGPGELFF. The CDR3 DNA follows: TGCGCCAGCAGCTTGGATGGGCAGGGCCCCGGGGAGCTGTTTTTT.

About this clonotype itself: Sequence at one end of the junction differs from germline and may be a read error. J is TRBJ2-5 and V is TRBV2; D uncertain. Germline CDR1 SNHLY, CDR2 FYNNEI. The CDR3 extends over 18 amino acids. CDR3 bases: TGTACCAGCTGCATCTCACCCTCAGAGGTGTGGCACCAAGAGACCCAGTACTTC. Translating gives CTSCISPSEVWHQETQYF.

This clonotype was detected ten times or more. V gene TRBV6-5 combines with J gene TRBJ2-2, with D possibly being TRBD1 (7 bases). Trimming cost V 11 bases and J 0 bases, with 10 bases left between them. The CDR3 runs to 13 residues. Germline V gives CDR1 MNHEY, CDR2 SVGAGI. CDR3 bases: TGTGCCGGGGGGACAGCGAACACCGGGGAGCTGTTTTTT. Translating gives CAGGTANTGELFF.

The table lists this clonotype with many counts. The chain combines TRBV14 with TRBJ2-7; D gene unclear. Germline assignment: CDR1 SGHDN and CDR2 FVKESK. This CDR3 has 13 residues. V lost 1 base and J lost 6, with 10 bases in between. CDR3 bases: TGTGCCAGCAGCCAAGTCTTAGCAGGCGAGCAGTACTTC. As protein: CASSQVLAGEQYF.

This clonotype was detected many times. The V and J genes are TRBV16 and TRBJ1-4, with 7 bases identical to TRBD1. The CDR3 covers 16 residues. Trimming at V came to 1 base and at J to 5 bases, leaving 7 bases not matched to a gene. Germline lookup yields CDR1 KGHSY and CDR2 FQNENV. This CDR3 is CASSQFAGRGNEKLFF. The CDR3 DNA reads as TGTGCCAGCAGCCAATTCGCGGGCAGGGGGAATGAAAAACTGTTTTTT.

This chain connects TRBV28 to TRBJ1-1, with D possibly TRBD1 on 5 matching bases. This CDR3 comprises 11 residues. Germline V gene data show CDR1 as MDHEN and CDR2 as SYDVKM. The CDR3 is CGSTGNTEAFF. The CDR3 DNA is TGTGGGTCTACAGGGAACACTGAAGCTTTCTTT.

This clonotype has a count of ten or more. The rearrangement joins TRBV29-1 to TRBJ2-1; possible D gene TRBD2, 5 bases. The CDR3 totals 14 residues. Germline V gene data show CDR1 as SQVTM and CDR2 as ANQGSEA. The V end was cut by 7 bases, the J end by 4 bases, with 17 bases between. This CDR3 is CSARTQYGYNEQFF. DNA for the CDR3: TGCAGCGCCCGGACTCAGTACGGTTACAATGAGCAGTTCTTC.

In this sample, this clonotype turned up many times. The rearrangement uses TRBV28 and TRBJ1-5; weak D call: TRBD1 (6 bases). Germline V gene sequence: CDR1 MDHEN, CDR2 SYDVKM. The CDR3 loop spans 15 amino acids. Between the trimmed V and J ends, which lost 9 bases and 5 bases, there was a span of 20 bases. The CDR3 loop is CASKRQAEYYQPQHF. DNA for the CDR3: TGTGCCAGTAAACGACAGGCGGAATACTATCAGCCCCAGCATTTT. Filled out from reference TRBV28 and TRBJ1-5, the complete variable domain reads DVKVTQSSRYLVKRTGEKVFLECVQDMDHENMFWYRQDPGLGLRLIYFSYDVKMKEKGDIPEGYSVSREKKERFSLILESASTNQTSMYLCASKRQAEYYQPQHFGDGTRLSIL.

This chain joins TRBV5-6 and TRBJ1-2, with D hard to call. V was trimmed by 4 bases and J by 0 bases, leaving 16 bases between them. This CDR3 is 16 amino acids long. CDR1 is SGHDT, CDR2 YYEEEE, per germline. DNA of the CDR3: TGTGCCAGCAGCGTACCCGGGAGGGTAACTAACTATGGCTACACCTTC. This gives the protein CASSVPGRVTNYGYTF. The full variable domain, in which reference TRBV5-6 and TRBJ1-2 provide the parts outside the CDR3, is DAGVTQSPTHLIKTRGQQVTLRCSPKSGHDTVSWYQQALGQGPQFIFQYYEEEERQRGNFPDRFSGHQFPNYSSELNVNALLLGDSALYLCASSVPGRVTNYGYTFGSGTRLTVV.

This rearrangement joins TRBV11-3 to TRBJ2-5; D remains unclear. V was clipped by 8 bases and J by 0 bases, with 4 bases between them. Germline CDR1 reads SGHNT; CDR2 reads YENEEA. The CDR3 has 11 residues. CDR3 amino acids: CASLYQETQYF. For the CDR3, the DNA is TGTGCCAGCCTGTACCAAGAGACCCAGTACTTC.